A selection of T cell receptor beta chains follows, all from one sample in a study of shared clonotypes between healthy human individuals. This table comes from immunoSEQ multiplex PCR, and its TCRdb copy is limited to in-frame clones, with some not included. In the table there are roughly 1,600,000 clones, roughly 98.5% of which are singletons. Material: naive CD4+ T cells sorted from blood. These receptors came from a man under 40 in good health. CDR3s include the opening cysteine and the closing phenylalanine or tryptophan. The D gene is left open where the match is weak. Size values are once, few and many counts, or a class for expanded clones, and some rows have none.

DNA: TGTGCCAGCAGCTTAGACGACCGACTAGCGGGAGATATCGGGGAGCTGTTTTTT; CDR3: CASSLDDRLAGDIGELFF; D: TRBD2; size: NA; length: 18; V: TRBV11-2; J: TRBJ2-2
DNA: TGCGCCAGCTCCGTGGGACAGGTTTACGAGCAGTACTTC; CDR3: CASSVGQVYEQYF; D: TRBD1; size: NA; length: 13; V: TRBV10-2; J: TRBJ2-7
DNA: TGTGCCAGCAGCTCCGGGGCAGATACGCAGTATTTT; CDR3: CASSSGADTQYF; D: NA; size: NA; length: 12; V: TRBV5-4; J: TRBJ2-3
DNA: TGTGCCACCAGGGCCGGGCAGGGTTCCGATACGCAGTATTTT; CDR3: CATRAGQGSDTQYF; D: NA; size: NA; length: 14; V: TRBV15; J: TRBJ2-3
DNA: TGCGCCAGCAGCGGTCAGACTAGTAATGGGTACAATGAGCAGTTCTTC; CDR3: CASSGQTSNGYNEQFF; D: NA; size: NA; length: 16; V: TRBV5-1; J: TRBJ2-1
DNA: TGTGCCAGCAGCTTGGCGGGACAGATATTTGGGGATACGCAGTATTTT; CDR3: CASSLAGQIFGDTQYF; D: TRBD1; size: NA; length: 16; V: TRBV5-4; J: TRBJ2-3
DNA: TGTGCCAGCAGCCACAGGACAGGGGTCGAGCAGTACTTC; CDR3: CASSHRTGVEQYF; D: TRBD1; size: NA; length: 13; V: TRBV7-2; J: TRBJ2-7
DNA: TGTGCCACCGCGACCGGAAGCTCCTACGAGCAGTACTTC; CDR3: CATATGSSYEQYF; D: NA; size: NA; length: 13; V: TRBV19; J: TRBJ2-7
DNA: TGTGCCAGCAGCGTAGCACTAGCGGGAGGGCGTGCAGATACGCAGTATTTT; CDR3: CASSVALAGGRADTQYF; D: TRBD2; size: NA; length: 17; V: TRBV9; J: TRBJ2-3
DNA: TGCGCCAGCAGCTTGGGAGGATTATCCTACAATGAGCAGTTCTTC; CDR3: CASSLGGLSYNEQFF; D: NA; size: NA; length: 15; V: TRBV5-1; J: TRBJ2-1
DNA: TGTGCCAGCAGCCAAGATCGCCAGGCCCCAGATACGCAGTATTTT; CDR3: CASSQDRQAPDTQYF; D: NA; size: once; length: 15; V: TRBV4-2; J: TRBJ2-3
DNA: TGTGCCCAAAGGGAGGACAGGTTCTTGCCCGGGGAGCTGTTTTTT; CDR3: CAQREDRFLPGELFF; D: NA; size: NA; length: 15; V: TRBV19; J: TRBJ2-2
DNA: TGCAGCGTTGGTGTAGGGGGTAATGAGCAGTTCTTC; CDR3: CSVGVGGNEQFF; D: NA; size: NA; length: 12; V: TRBV29-1; J: TRBJ2-1
DNA: TGTGCCAGCAGCCCCTCTAGCTCCCTTTCCTACAATGAGCAGTTCTTC; CDR3: CASSPSSSLSYNEQFF; D: NA; size: NA; length: 16; V: TRBV5-4; J: TRBJ2-1
DNA: TGTGCCAGCACCCCAAGGACAGAGTTCAACCAAGAGACCCAGTACTTC; CDR3: CASTPRTEFNQETQYF; D: NA; size: NA; length: 16; V: TRBV5-6; J: TRBJ2-5
DNA: TGTGCCAGCAGTTTTATAGCGGGAGCCTACAATGAGCAGTTCTTC; CDR3: CASSFIAGAYNEQFF; D: TRBD2; size: NA; length: 15; V: TRBV27; J: TRBJ2-1
DNA: TGTGCCAGCAGCGTAGCAGCGCTCAATGAGCAGTTCTTC; CDR3: CASSVAALNEQFF; D: NA; size: NA; length: 13; V: TRBV9; J: TRBJ2-1
DNA: TGTGCCAGCAGCTTGTCTGGGGTTGTCTCAACCGGGGAGCTGTTTTTT; CDR3: CASSLSGVVSTGELFF; D: NA; size: once; length: 16; V: TRBV5-5; J: TRBJ2-2
DNA: TGTGCCACCAGTAGGACAGGGTGGAATGAGCAGTTCTTC; CDR3: CATSRTGWNEQFF; D: TRBD1; size: NA; length: 13; V: TRBV15; J: TRBJ2-1
DNA: TGCGCCAGCAGGGGACGAGATAATGAAAAACTGTTTTTT; CDR3: CASRGRDNEKLFF; D: NA; size: NA; length: 13; V: TRBV10-2; J: TRBJ1-4
DNA: TGTGCCAGCAGTGAGTACAGGAGCTCTGGAAACACCATATATTTT; CDR3: CASSEYRSSGNTIYF; D: NA; size: NA; length: 15; V: TRBV25-1; J: TRBJ1-3
DNA: TGTGCTAGTGGTTTTAATCATCAGACCTACGAGCAGTACTTC; CDR3: CASGFNHQTYEQYF; D: NA; size: NA; length: 14; V: TRBV12-5; J: TRBJ2-7
DNA: TGTGCCAGCTCACCACTCGTAGGGGCCAACGTCCTGACTTTC; CDR3: CASSPLVGANVLTF; D: NA; size: NA; length: 14; V: TRBV18; J: TRBJ2-6
DNA: TGTGCCAGCAGTAGACAAGAGACCCAGTACTTC; CDR3: CASSRQETQYF; D: NA; size: NA; length: 11; V: TRBV25-1; J: TRBJ2-5
DNA: TGTGCCAGCAGTTACGGGCATCGGAACTACGAGCAGTACTTC; CDR3: CASSYGHRNYEQYF; D: NA; size: once; length: 14; V: TRBV6-5; J: TRBJ2-7
DNA: TGTGCCATCAGGAAGGGGGGGGAGACCCAGTACTTC; CDR3: CAIRKGGETQYF; D: NA; size: once; length: 12; V: TRBV10-3; J: TRBJ2-5
DNA: TGTGCCAGCAGCAATGGCATGGGCGGGAGAGTCGGCAATGAGCAGTTCTTC; CDR3: CASSNGMGGRVGNEQFF; D: TRBD2; size: NA; length: 17; V: TRBV7-2; J: TRBJ2-1
DNA: TGTGCCAGCAGGGGGGACAGGGACGATCAGCCCCAGCATTTT; CDR3: CASRGDRDDQPQHF; D: TRBD1; size: NA; length: 14; V: TRBV2; J: TRBJ1-5
DNA: TGTGCCAGCAGCCAAGATCGGCCCCTTGGCTCCTACAATGAGCAGTTCTTC; CDR3: CASSQDRPLGSYNEQFF; D: NA; size: NA; length: 17; V: TRBV14; J: TRBJ2-1